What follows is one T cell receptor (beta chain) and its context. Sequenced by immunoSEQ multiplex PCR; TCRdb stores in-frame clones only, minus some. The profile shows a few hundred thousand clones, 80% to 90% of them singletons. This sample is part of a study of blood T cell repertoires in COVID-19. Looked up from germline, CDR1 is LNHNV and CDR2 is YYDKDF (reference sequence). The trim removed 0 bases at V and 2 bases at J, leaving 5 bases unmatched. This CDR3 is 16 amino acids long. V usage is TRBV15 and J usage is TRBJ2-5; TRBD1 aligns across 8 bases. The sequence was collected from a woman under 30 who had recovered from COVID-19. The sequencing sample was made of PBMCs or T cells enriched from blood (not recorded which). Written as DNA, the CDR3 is TGTGCCACCAGCAGAGAATTAGGGACAGGACAAGAGACCCAGTACTTC. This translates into CATSRELGTGQETQYF.